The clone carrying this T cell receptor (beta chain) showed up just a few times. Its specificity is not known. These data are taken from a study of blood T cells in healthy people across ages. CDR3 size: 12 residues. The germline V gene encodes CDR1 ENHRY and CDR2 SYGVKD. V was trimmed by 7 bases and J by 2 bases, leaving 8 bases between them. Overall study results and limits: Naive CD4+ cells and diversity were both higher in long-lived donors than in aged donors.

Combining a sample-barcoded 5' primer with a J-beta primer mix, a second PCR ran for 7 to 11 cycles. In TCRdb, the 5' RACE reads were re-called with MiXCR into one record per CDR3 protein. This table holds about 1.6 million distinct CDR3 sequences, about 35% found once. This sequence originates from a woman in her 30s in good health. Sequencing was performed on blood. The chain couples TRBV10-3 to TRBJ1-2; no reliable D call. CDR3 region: CAITGGNYGYTF. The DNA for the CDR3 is TGTGCCATCACTGGAGGGAACTATGGCTACACCTTC.